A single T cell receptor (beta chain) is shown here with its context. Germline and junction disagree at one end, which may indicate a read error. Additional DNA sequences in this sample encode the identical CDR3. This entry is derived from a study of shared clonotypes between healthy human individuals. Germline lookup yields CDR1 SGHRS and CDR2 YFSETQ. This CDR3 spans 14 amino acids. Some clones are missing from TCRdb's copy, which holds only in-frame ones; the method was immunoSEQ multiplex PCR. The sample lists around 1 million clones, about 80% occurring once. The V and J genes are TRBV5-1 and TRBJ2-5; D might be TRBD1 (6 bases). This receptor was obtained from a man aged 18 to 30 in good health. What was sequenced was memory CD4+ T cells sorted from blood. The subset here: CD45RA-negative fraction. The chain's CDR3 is CASSLGRGQETQYF. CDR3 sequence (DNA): TGCGCCAGCAGTTTGGGCAGGGGCCAAGAGACCCAGTACTTC. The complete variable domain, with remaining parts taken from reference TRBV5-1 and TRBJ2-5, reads KAGVTQTPRYLIKTRGQQVTLSCSPISGHRSVSWYQQTPGQGLQFLFEYFSETQRNKGNFPGRFSGRQFSNSRSEMNVSTLELGDSALYLCASSLGRGQETQYFGPGTRLLVL.